This T cell receptor beta chain stems from a study of T cell changes during pregnancy in multiple sclerosis. This CDR3 comprises 15 residues. The germline V gene encodes CDR1 MGHDK and CDR2 SYGVNS. V lost 5 bases, J lost 4 bases, and 7 bases stayed unmatched. Libraries were prepared by immunoSEQ multiplex PCR; TCRdb keeps only in-frame clonotypes and omits some of them. The table lists about 60,000 clones, about nine tenths of them singletons. The clonotype was recovered from a female donor in good health, enrolled as a control in a pregnancy study. This rearrangement joins TRBV25-1 to TRBJ2-1; TRBD2 matches 8 bases. This sample comprised peripheral blood, obtained in the second trimester of pregnancy. This CDR3 reads CASSSPGLVYNEQFF. The CDR3 DNA reads as TGTGCCAGCAGTAGTCCGGGACTAGTTTACAATGAGCAGTTCTTC. The whole variable domain, remainder taken from reference TRBV25-1 and TRBJ2-1, is EADIYQTPRYLVIGTGKKITLECSQTMGHDKMYWYQQDPGMELHLIHYSYGVNSTEKGDLSSESTVSRIRTEHFPLTLESARPSHTSQYLCASSSPGLVYNEQFFGPGTRLTVL.